This T cell receptor beta chain was recovered during a study of tumor-infiltrating lymphocytes in primary liver carcinoma. Study background: Men and women, 30 to 69 years of age, made up the patients. Staging placed the tumors at T1-T3 N0M0, and they measured about 4.2 to 10 cm across.

Total RNA and DNA came together from approximately 20-30 mg of bulk tissue without cell sorting. Comment on this clonotype: Its specificity is not known. This CDR3 fails to terminate in the conserved phenylalanine or tryptophan, so it likely reflects a read error.

This CDR3 has 15 amino acids. The investigators made TCR beta cDNA from roughly 0.45 ug total RNA, using a constant-region primer. Sequencing libraries for TCR beta derived from three nested multiplex PCR rounds that used slightly modified ARM-PCR. With TRBV1-TRBV30 forward primers and a C-beta reverse primer, the first two PCR rounds were run for around 10 cycles each. TCRdb reprocessed the multiplex PCR reads with MiXCR, giving one entry per CDR3 protein. The sample includes 55,000 or so distinct CDR3 sequences, less than 75% of them seen just once. Study findings and constraints: Just about 7.5-24% of leading clones were found in every one of five regions.

The source material was liver tumor tissue from sampling region 2. Subset of the sample: tumor region T2, inferior pole. This chain uses TRBV12-3 or TRBV12-4 with TRBJ2-7; either TRBD1 or TRBD2 may supply D (5 bases each). This TCR was sampled from a man aged 35 to 55 with primary liver carcinoma and hepatitis B virus infection. The DNA of the CDR3 is TGTGTCAGCAGTCGAGGGACGGGCTCTACCTACGAGCAGTACATC. This sequence encodes CVSSRGTGSTYEQYI.